Listed below are T cell receptor beta chains from one sample, sequenced in a study of cytomegalovirus exposure and HLA in healthy donors. Libraries were prepared by immunoSEQ multiplex PCR; TCRdb keeps only in-frame clonotypes and omits some of them. This table holds 35,000 to 45,000 clones, over 55% found once. The sequencing input was PBMCs. Source of these receptors: a man aged 55 to 70 in good health and CMV-seropositive. Both conserved end residues are part of each CDR3. A D gene is named only where the DNA matches it firmly. A clone size is listed for some rows: how often the clone was seen (once, few, many), or a class if it is expanded.

16,-,TRBJ2-1,TRBV14,TRBD2,TGTGCCAGCAGCCAAGATATGTTCGCGAGCGGGAGGGAGCAGTTCTTC,CASSQDMFASGREQFF
11,-,TRBJ1-1,TRBV19,-,TGTGCCAGTAGTACTATTACTGAAGCTTTCTTT,CASSTITEAFF
12,-,TRBJ1-2,TRBV28,-,TGTGCCAGCAGTGAGGCTAACTATGGCTACACCTTC,CASSEANYGYTF
13,few,TRBJ2-7,TRBV10-3,-,TGTGCCATCAGTGAGTCGGAGAGGGTCGAGCAGTACTTC,CAISESERVEQYF
15,-,TRBJ2-5,TRBV5-6,TRBD2,TGTGCCAGCAGCTTGCAACTAGCGGGAGCAGAGACCCAGTACTTC,CASSLQLAGAETQYF
14,few,TRBJ2-5,TRBV6-1,-,TGTGCCAGCAGTTTAGATACGTACCAAGAGACCCAGTACTTC,CASSLDTYQETQYF
11,-,TRBJ2-3,TRBV2,-,TGTGCCAGCAGACTCAGGGATACGCAGTATTTT,CASRLRDTQYF
15,-,TRBJ2-1,TRBV27,-,TGTGCCAGCAATCTAGGGGCAGGGTTGAACAATGAGCAGTTCTTC,CASNLGAGLNNEQFF
14,-,TRBJ2-3,TRBV28,-,TGTGCCAGCAGTTCCCGACTCAGCACAGATACGCAGTATTTT,CASSSRLSTDTQYF
16,-,TRBJ2-1,TRBV5-1,TRBD2,TGCGCCAGCAGCTGGGGGACTAGCGGGGGATACAATGAGCAGTTCTTC,CASSWGTSGGYNEQFF
16,-,TRBJ2-3,TRBV6-6,TRBD2,TGTGCCAGCAGTCGAAAACTAGCGGGATCAGGAGATACGCAGTATTTT,CASSRKLAGSGDTQYF
15,-,TRBJ1-5,TRBV2,-,TGTGCCAGCAGCGTTGAGTTTTATAGCAATCAGCCCCAGCATTTT,CASSVEFYSNQPQHF
15,-,TRBJ2-5,TRBV28,-,TGTGCCAGCAAAGAGTCTAGCACTATCCAAGAGACCCAGTACTTC,CASKESSTIQETQYF
14,-,TRBJ1-6,TRBV18,-,TGTGCCAGCTCAGATGATGGCCCAAATTCACCCCTCCACTTT,CASSDDGPNSPLHF
13,-,TRBJ2-4,TRBV28,-,TGTGCCAGCCATAGTGTAACCAAAAACATTCAGTACTTC,CASHSVTKNIQYF
14,-,TRBJ2-7,TRBV11-2,-,TGTGCCAGCAGCTCAATCAAACAGAGAAGAGAGCAGTACTTC,CASSSIKQRREQYF
14,-,TRBJ1-1,TRBV5-1,-,TGCGCCAGCAGCACCCAGGGGATGAACACTGAAGCTTTCTTT,CASSTQGMNTEAFF
16,-,TRBJ2-3,TRBV9,TRBD2,TGTGCCAGCAGCACAGTAGCGGGAGGGAGCACAGATACGCAGTATTTT,CASSTVAGGSTDTQYF
13,few,TRBJ1-4,TRBV27,TRBD1,TGTGCCAGCAGCAGGGGGCGCGATGAAAAACTGTTTTTT,CASSRGRDEKLFF
13,few,TRBJ1-2,TRBV5-8,TRBD1,TGTGCCAGCAGCTCTACAGGGGCCTATGGCTACACCTTC,CASSSTGAYGYTF
14,-,TRBJ2-3,TRBV30,-,TGTGCCTGGACGTGGGGAGCCAGCACAGATACGCAGTATTTT,CAWTWGASTDTQYF
13,-,TRBJ1-2,TRBV14,TRBD1,TGTGCCAGCAGCCGGACAGGGCTTGGGGGCTACACCTTC,CASSRTGLGGYTF
17,once,TRBJ2-2,TRBV14,TRBD2,TGTGCCAGCAGCCAAACCTACAGCGGGAGTAGCACCGGGGAGCTGTTTTTT,CASSQTYSGSSTGELFF
14,-,TRBJ2-3,TRBV5-6,-,TGTGCCAGCAGCAAAGGTCCTACCGGGGATACGCAGTATTTT,CASSKGPTGDTQYF
15,-,TRBJ2-7,TRBV28,TRBD2,TGTGCCAGCAGTTCTCATAGCGGGACGCGCTACGAGCAGTACTTC,CASSSHSGTRYEQYF
20,-,TRBJ2-1,TRBV15,TRBD2,TGTGCCACCAGCAGAGAGGGCCTCCTGGCGGGAGGGAGGTCGCGCAATGAGCAGTTCTTC,CATSREGLLAGGRSRNEQFF
16,few,TRBJ2-1,TRBV4-3,-,TGCGCCAGCAGCCAAGATGAGATGGCAGGAATGAATGAGCAGTTCTTC,CASSQDEMAGMNEQFF
16,-,TRBJ2-6,TRBV11-2,-,TGTGCCAGCAGCTTAGTTTTCGTCTCTGGGGCCAACGTCCTGACTTTC,CASSLVFVSGANVLTF
17,-,TRBJ2-1,TRBV19,TRBD2,TGTGCCAGTAGTATAGATTCCGGACTAGTTAACTACAATGAGCAGTTCTTC,CASSIDSGLVNYNEQFF
15,-,TRBJ2-2,TRBV6-4,-,TGTGCCAGCAGTGTGGATACAATCGGGACCGGGGAGCTGTTTTTT,CASSVDTIGTGELFF
19,-,TRBJ2-7,TRBV10-2,TRBD2,TGCGCCAGCAGTGGAGTGACTAGCGGGAGTATTTTTGTGGACTACGAGCAGTACTTC,CASSGVTSGSIFVDYEQYF
12,once,TRBJ1-1,TRBV28,-,TGTGCCAGCAGTCCCTGGGCAGACGAAGCTTTCTTT,CASSPWADEAFF
11,-,TRBJ2-7,TRBV7-2,-,TGTGCCAGCAGCAGAGCCTACGAGCAGTACTTC,CASSRAYEQYF
15,-,TRBJ2-1,TRBV6-6,TRBD1,TGTGCCAGCAACCAACCAGGGACAGGGGTCGATGAGCAGTTCTTC,CASNQPGTGVDEQFF
17,-,TRBJ2-3,TRBV14,TRBD2,TGTGCCAGCAGCCAAGACCCAGCGGGAGTCAGCACAGATACGCAGTATTTT,CASSQDPAGVSTDTQYF
15,-,TRBJ2-2,TRBV27,TRBD1,TGTGCCAGCGGATCCTTGACAGGGCCCACCGGGGAGCTGTTTTTT,CASGSLTGPTGELFF
13,-,TRBJ1-1,TRBV29-1,TRBD1,TGCAGCGTCTTTGACAGGGCAAACACTGAAGCTTTCTTT,CSVFDRANTEAFF
15,-,TRBJ2-2,TRBV5-1,-,TGCGCCAGCAGCTTGGATGGGAGCTACACCGGGGAGCTGTTTTTT,CASSLDGSYTGELFF
13,-,TRBJ2-7,TRBV7-2,TRBD1,TGTGCCAGCAGCGTGAACAGGGGGCGCGAGCAGTACTTC,CASSVNRGREQYF
15,-,TRBJ2-3,TRBV5-1,-,TGCGCCAGCAGCTGGCCCCTAGTCGGCACAGATACGCAGTATTTT,CASSWPLVGTDTQYF
13,-,TRBJ1-5,TRBV6-1,-,TGTGCCAGCAGCCCCGACAGGAATCAGCCCCAGCATTTT,CASSPDRNQPQHF
13,few,TRBJ2-7,TRBV9,-,TGTGCCAGCAGCTTAAAACAGGGAGCCGAGCAGTACTTC,CASSLKQGAEQYF
14,-,TRBJ2-1,TRBV2,TRBD2,TGTGCCAGCAGTGAAAGCGGGAGGGGCAATGAGCAGTTCTTC,CASSESGRGNEQFF
17,-,TRBJ2-7,TRBV27,-,TGTGCCAGCAGTTTATCGTCGGGTCCAGCGGGCCTTATCGAGCAGTACTTC,CASSLSSGPAGLIEQYF
15,-,TRBJ2-6,TRBV18,TRBD1,TGTGCCAGCTCACCACGCCAGGGGGAGTTCAACGTCCTGACTTTC,CASSPRQGEFNVLTF
15,-,TRBJ2-7,TRBV4-3,-,TGCGCCAGCAGCCAAGATCCCGGGACACTTTACGAGCAGTACTTC,CASSQDPGTLYEQYF
15,-,TRBJ1-5,TRBV4-3,-,TGCGCCAGCAGCCAAGATTGGAGAAGCAATCAGCCCCAGCATTTT,CASSQDWRSNQPQHF